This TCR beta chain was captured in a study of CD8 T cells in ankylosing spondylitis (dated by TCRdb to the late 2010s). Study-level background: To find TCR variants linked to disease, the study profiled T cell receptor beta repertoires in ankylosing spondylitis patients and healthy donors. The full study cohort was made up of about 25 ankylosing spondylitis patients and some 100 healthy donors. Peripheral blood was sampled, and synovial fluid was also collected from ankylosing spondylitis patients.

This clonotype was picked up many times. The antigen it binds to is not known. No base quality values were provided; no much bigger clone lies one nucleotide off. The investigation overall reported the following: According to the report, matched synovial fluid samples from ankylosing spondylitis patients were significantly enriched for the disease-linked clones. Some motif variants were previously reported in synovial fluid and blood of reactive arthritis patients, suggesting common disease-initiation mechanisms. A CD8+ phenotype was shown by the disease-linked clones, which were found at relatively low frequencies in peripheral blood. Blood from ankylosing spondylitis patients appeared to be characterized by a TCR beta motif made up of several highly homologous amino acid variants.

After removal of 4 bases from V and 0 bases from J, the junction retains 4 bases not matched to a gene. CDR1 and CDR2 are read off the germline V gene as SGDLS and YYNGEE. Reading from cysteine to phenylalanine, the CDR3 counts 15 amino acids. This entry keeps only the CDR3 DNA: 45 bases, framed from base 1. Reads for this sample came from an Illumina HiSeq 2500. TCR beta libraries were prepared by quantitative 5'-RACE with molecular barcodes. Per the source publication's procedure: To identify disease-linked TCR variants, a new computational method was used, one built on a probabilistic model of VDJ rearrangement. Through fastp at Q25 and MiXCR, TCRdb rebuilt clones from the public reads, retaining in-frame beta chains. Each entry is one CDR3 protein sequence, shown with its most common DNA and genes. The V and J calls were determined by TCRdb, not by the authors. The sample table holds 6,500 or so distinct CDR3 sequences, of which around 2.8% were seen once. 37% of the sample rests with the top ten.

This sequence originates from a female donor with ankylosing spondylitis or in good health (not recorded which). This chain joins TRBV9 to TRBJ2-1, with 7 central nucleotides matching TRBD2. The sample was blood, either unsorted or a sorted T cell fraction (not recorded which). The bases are TGTGCCAGCAGCCGTGGGGGGGGCTCCTACAATGAGCAGTTCTTC. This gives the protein CASSRGGGSYNEQFF.